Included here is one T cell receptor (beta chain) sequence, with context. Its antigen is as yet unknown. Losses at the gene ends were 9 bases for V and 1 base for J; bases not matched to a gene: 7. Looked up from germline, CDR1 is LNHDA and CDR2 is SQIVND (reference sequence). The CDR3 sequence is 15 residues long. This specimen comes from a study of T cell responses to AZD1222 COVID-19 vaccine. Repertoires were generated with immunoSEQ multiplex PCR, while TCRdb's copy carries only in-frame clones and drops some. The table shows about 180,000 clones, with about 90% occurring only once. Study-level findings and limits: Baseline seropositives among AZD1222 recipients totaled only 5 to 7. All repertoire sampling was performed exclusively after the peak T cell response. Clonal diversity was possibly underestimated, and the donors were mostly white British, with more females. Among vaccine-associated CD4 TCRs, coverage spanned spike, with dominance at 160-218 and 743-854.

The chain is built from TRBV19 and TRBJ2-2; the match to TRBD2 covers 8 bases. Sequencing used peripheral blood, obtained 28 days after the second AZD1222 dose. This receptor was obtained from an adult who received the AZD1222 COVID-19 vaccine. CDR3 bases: TGTGCCAGCCGAAGCGGGAGTAGGAACACCGGGGAGCTGTTTTTT. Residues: CASRSGSRNTGELFF.